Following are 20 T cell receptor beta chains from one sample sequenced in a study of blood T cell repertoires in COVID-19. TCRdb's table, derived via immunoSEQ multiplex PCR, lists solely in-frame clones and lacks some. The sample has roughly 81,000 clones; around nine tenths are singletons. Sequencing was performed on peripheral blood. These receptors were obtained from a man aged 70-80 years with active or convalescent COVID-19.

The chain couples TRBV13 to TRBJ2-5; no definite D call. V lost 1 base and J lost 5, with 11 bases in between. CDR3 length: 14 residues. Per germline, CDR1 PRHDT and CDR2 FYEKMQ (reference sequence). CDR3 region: CASSLVPRSETQYF. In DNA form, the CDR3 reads TGTGCCAGCAGCTTAGTCCCCCGTTCGGAGACCCAGTACTTC.

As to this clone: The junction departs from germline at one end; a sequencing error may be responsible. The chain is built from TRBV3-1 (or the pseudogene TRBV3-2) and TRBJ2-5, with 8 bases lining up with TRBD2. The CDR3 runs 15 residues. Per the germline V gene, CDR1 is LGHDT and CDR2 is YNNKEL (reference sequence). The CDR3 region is CARRAGGGRGETQYF. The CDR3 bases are TGTGCCCGCAGGGCCGGCGGGGGGCGGGGAGAGACCCAGTACTTC.

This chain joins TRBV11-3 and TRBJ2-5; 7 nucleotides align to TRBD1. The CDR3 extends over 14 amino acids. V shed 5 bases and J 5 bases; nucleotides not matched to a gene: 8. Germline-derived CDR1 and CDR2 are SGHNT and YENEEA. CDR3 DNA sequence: TGTGCCAGCAGCCAAAGGGGGCGCGGGGAGACCCAGTACTTC. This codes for CASSQRGRGETQYF.

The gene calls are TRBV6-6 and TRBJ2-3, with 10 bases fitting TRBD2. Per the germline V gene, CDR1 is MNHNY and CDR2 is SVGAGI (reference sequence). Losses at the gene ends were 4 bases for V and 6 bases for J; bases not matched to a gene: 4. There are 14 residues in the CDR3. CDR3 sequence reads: CASSSGLAFDTQYF. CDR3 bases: TGTGCCAGCAGTTCGGGACTAGCGTTTGATACGCAGTATTTT.

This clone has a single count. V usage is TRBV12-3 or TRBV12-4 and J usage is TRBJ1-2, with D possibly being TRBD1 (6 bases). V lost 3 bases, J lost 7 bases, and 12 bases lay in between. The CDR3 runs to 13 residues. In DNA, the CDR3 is TGTGCCAGCAGTTTCGGGGGGCTGGGTGGCTACACCTTC. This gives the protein CASSFGGLGGYTF.

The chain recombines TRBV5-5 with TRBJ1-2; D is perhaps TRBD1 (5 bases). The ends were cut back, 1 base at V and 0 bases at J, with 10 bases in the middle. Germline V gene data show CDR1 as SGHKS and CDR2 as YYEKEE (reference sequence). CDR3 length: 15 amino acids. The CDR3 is CASSLTRQPNYGYTF. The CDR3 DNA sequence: TGTGCCAGCAGCTTGACCCGACAGCCTAACTATGGCTACACCTTC.

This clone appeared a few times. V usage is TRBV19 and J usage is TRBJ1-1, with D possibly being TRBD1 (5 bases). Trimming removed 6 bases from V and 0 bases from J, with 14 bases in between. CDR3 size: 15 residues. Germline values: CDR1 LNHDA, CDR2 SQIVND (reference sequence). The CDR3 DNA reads TGTGCCAGTAGAAAGGCGGACAAGATGAACACTGAAGCTTTCTTT. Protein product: CASRKADKMNTEAFF.

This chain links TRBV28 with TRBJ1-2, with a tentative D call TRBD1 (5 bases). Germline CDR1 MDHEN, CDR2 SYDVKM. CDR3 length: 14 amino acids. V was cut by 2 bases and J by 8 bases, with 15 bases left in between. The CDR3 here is CASSLPRQGGGYTF. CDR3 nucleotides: TGTGCCAGCAGTTTACCCCGCCAGGGTGGAGGCTACACCTTC.

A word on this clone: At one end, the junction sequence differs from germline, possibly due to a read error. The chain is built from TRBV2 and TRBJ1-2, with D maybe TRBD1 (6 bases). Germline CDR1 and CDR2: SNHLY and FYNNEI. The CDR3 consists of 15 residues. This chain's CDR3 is CASSEASQGSYGHTF. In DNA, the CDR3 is TGTGCCAGCAGTGAAGCGTCCCAGGGGAGCTATGGCCACACCTTC.

The CDR3 DNA reads as TGCGCCAGCAGCACAACCGGGGGTGCGAACACCATATATTTT. Translating gives CASSTTGGANTIYF. The genes are TRBV5-1 and TRBJ1-3, with D tentatively TRBD1 (5 bases). The CDR3 sequence is 14 residues long. Trimming took 4 bases from V and 7 from J, leaving 15 bases between them. Germline V gives CDR1 SGHRS, CDR2 YFSETQ. Full variable domain (rest looked up from reference TRBV5-1 and TRBJ1-3): KAGVTQTPRYLIKTRGQQVTLSCSPISGHRSVSWYQQTPGQGLQFLFEYFSETQRNKGNFPGRFSGRQFSNSRSEMNVSTLELGDSALYLCASSTTGGANTIYFGEGSWLTVV.

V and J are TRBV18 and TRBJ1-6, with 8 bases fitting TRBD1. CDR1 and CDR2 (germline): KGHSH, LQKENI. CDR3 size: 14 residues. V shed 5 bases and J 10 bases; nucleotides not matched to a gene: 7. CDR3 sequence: CASSSGQGRSPLHF. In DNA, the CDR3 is TGTGCCAGCTCATCCGGACAGGGCCGGTCACCCCTCCACTTT. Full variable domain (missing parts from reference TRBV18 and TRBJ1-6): NAGVMQNPRHLVRRRGQEARLRCSPMKGHSHVYWYRQLPEEGLKFMVYLQKENIIDESGMPKERFSAEFPKEGPSILRIQQVVRGDSAAYFCASSSGQGRSPLHFGNGTRLTVT.

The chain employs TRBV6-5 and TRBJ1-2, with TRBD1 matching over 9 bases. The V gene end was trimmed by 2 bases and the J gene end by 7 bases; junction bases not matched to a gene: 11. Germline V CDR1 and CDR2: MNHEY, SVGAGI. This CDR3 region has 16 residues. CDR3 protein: CASSYPVTGGSSGYTF. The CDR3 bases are TGTGCCAGCAGTTACCCGGTCACAGGGGGCTCGAGTGGCTACACCTTC.

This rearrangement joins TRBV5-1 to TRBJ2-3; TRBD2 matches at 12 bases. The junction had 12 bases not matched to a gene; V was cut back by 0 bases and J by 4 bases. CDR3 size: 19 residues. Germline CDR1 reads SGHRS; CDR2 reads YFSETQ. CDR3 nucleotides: TGCGCCAGCAGCTTGGGGGGCGTCCCTAGCGGGGGGGCCGCAGATACGCAGTATTTT. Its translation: CASSLGGVPSGGAADTQYF.

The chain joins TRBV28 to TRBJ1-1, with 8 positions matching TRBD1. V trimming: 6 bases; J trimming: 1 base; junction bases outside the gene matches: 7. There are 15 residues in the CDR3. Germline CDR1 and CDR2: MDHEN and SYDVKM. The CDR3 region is CASRRFGTGNTEAFF. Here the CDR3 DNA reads TGTGCCAGCAGGAGATTCGGGACAGGGAACACTGAAGCTTTCTTT.

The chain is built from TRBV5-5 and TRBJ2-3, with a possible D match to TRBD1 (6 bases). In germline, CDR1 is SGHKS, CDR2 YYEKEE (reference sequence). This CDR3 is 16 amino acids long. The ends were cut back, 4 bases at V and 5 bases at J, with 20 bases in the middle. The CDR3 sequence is CASSLQTGRVIDTQYF. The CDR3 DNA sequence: TGTGCCAGCAGCCTTCAAACAGGGCGTGTCATAGATACGCAGTATTTT. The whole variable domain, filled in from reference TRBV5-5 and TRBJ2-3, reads DAGVTQSPTHLIKTRGQQVTLRCSPISGHKSVSWYQQVLGQGPQFIFQYYEKEERGRGNFPDRFSARQFPNYSSELNVNALLLGDSALYLCASSLQTGRVIDTQYFGPGTRLTVL.

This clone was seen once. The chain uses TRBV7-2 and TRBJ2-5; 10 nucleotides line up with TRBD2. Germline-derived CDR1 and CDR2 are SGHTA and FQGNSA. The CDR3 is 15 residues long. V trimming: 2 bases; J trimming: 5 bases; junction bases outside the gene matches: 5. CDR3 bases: TGTGCCAGCAGCTTACAAGCGGGGGGGCGCGAGACCCAGTACTTC. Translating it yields CASSLQAGGRETQYF.

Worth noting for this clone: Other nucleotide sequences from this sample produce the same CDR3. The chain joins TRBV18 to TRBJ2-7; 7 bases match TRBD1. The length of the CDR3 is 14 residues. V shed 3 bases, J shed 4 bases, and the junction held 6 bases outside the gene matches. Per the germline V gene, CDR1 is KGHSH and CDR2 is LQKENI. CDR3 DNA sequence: TGTGCCAGCTCACCTCCGGGACAGCCGTACGAGCAGTACTTC. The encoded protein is CASSPPGQPYEQYF.

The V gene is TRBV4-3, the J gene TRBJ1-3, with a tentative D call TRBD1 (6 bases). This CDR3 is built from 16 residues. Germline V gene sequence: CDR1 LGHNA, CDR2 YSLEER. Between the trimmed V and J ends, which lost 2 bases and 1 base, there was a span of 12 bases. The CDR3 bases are TGCGCCAGCAGCCAAAATTGGGACATTTCTGGAAACACCATATATTTT. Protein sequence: CASSQNWDISGNTIYF.

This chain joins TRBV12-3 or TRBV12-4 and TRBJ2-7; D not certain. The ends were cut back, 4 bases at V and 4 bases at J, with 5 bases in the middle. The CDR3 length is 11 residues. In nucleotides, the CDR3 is TGTGCCAGCAGTTACGGTTACGAGCAGTACTTC. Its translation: CASSYGYEQYF.

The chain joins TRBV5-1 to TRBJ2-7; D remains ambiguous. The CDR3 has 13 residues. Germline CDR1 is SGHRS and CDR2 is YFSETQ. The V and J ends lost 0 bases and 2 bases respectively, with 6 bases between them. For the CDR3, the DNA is TGCGCCAGCAGCTTGGAGCAAGCCTACGAGCAGTACTTC. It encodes CASSLEQAYEQYF.